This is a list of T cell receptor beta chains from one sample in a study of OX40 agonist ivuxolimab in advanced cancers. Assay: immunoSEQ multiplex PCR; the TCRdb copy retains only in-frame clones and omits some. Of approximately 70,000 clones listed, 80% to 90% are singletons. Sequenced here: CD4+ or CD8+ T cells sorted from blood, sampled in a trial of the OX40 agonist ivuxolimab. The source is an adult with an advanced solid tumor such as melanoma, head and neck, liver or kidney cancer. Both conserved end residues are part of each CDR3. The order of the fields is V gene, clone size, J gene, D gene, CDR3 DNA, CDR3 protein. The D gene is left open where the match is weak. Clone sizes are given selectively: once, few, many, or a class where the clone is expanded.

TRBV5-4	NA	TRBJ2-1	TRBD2	TGTGCCAGCAGCTTGGGGGCTAGCGGAAATGAGCAGTTCTTC	CASSLGASGNEQFF
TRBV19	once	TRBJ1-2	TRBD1	TGTGCCAGTAGACAAAACCCATCGAGGGGGCGGAACTATGGCTACACCTTC	CASRQNPSRGRNYGYTF
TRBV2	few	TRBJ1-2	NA	TGTGCCAGCAGTGAGCGCTTCCTCTATGGCTACACCTTC	CASSERFLYGYTF
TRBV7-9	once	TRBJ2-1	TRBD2	TGTGCCAGCAGTCCCGCCGCAGCGGGGGGTCCCTCTGGGCAGTTCTTC	CASSPAAAGGPSGQFF
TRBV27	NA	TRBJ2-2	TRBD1	TGTGCCAGCATGGTCAGGGGGCAGTTGGGGGAGCTGTTTTTT	CASMVRGQLGELFF
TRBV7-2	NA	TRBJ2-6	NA	TGTGCCAGCAGCTACAACAGGGGAGGGTCAGGGGCCAACGTCCTGACTTTC	CASSYNRGGSGANVLTF
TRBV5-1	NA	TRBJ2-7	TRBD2	TGCGCCAGCAGCGCCCAACTAGCGGGAGGGCCCTACGAGCAGTACTTC	CASSAQLAGGPYEQYF
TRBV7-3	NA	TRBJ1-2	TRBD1	TGTGCCAGCAGCAACGACAGGGGCTTTGGCTACACCTTC	CASSNDRGFGYTF
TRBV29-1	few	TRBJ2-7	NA	TGCAGCGTTGAAGAGGCAGGGGCCACCTACGAGCAGTACTTC	CSVEEAGATYEQYF
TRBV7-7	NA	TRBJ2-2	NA	TGTGCTAGCAGCTTAGATCGGCTTGAGGGGGAGCTGTTTTTT	CASSLDRLEGELFF
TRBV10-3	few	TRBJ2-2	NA	TGTGCCATCAGTGAGTCTGGGTATAACACCGGGGAGCTGTTTTTT	CAISESGYNTGELFF
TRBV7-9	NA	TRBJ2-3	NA	TGTGCCAGCAGCTTAGGGGCATATTTACAGGGATCTAGCACAGATACGCAGTATTTT	CASSLGAYLQGSSTDTQYF
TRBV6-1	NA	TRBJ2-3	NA	TGTGCCAGCCAAACTAGCACAGATACGCAGTATTTT	CASQTSTDTQYF
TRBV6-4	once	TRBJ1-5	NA	TGTGCCAGCAGTGACTCCCAATCTGACGGGTGGGGTAATCAGCCCCAGCATTTT	CASSDSQSDGWGNQPQHF
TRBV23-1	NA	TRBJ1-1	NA	TGCGCCAGCAGTCAATCGCAGCCCGGCAACACTGAAGCTTTCTTT	CASSQSQPGNTEAFF
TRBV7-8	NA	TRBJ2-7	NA	TGTGCCAGCAGCTCTCAGGGATCCTCCTACGAGCAGTACTTC	CASSSQGSSYEQYF
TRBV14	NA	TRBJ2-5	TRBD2	TGTGCCAGCAGCCGCACCGCCACTAGCGGCTTCACAGAGACCCAGTACTTC	CASSRTATSGFTETQYF
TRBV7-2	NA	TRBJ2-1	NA	TGTGCCAGCAGCTTAGATGGTCCACAGAGGGAGTTCTTC	CASSLDGPQREFF
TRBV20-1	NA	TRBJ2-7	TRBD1	TGCAGTGCGGACAGGGGGGGGGAGCAGTACTTC	CSADRGGEQYF
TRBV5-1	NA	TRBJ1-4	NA	TGCGCCAGCAGCTTGCTCCCCAGTGAAAAACTGTTTTTT	CASSLLPSEKLFF
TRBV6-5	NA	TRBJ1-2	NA	TGTGCCAGCAGGGAAAACAGGGACGGCTACACCTTC	CASRENRDGYTF
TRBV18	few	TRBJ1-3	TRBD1	TGTGCCAGCTCACGGGACAGGGGATCTGGAAACACCATATATTTT	CASSRDRGSGNTIYF
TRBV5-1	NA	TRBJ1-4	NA	TGCGCCAGCAGCTTGTTAGGGGGGGATGAAAAACTGTTTTTT	CASSLLGGDEKLFF
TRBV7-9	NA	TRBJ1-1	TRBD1	TGTGCCAGCAGCCAAACGGGGGGACAGGGAGGTACTGAAGCTTTCTTT	CASSQTGGQGGTEAFF
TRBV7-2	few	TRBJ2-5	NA	TGTGCCAGCAGCTTTACCCAAGAGACCCAGTACTTC	CASSFTQETQYF
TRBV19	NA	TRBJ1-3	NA	TGTGCAAGTAATGGCGGCGGAGCGGCCGAGGGAAACACCATATATTTT	CASNGGGAAEGNTIYF
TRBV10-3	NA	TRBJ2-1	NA	TGTGCCGGCTCGGGGTCCTCTCGTGAGCAGTTCTTC	CAGSGSSREQFF
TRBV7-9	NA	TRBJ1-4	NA	TGTGCCAGCAGCCCCGGACAGTCAACTAATGAAAAACTGTTTTTT	CASSPGQSTNEKLFF
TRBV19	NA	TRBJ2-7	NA	TGTGCCAGTAGTATCGGAGACACGTACGAGCAGTACTTC	CASSIGDTYEQYF
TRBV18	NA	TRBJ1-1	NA	TGTGCCAGCTCACCACCGGTCCAGAAGAACACTGAAGCTTTCTTT	CASSPPVQKNTEAFF
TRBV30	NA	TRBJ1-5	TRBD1	TGTGCCTGGAGTCCCGGACAGGCGTCGGGGCAGCCCCAGCATTTT	CAWSPGQASGQPQHF
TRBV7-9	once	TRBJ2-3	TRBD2	TGTGCCAGCAGCTTACTAGCGGGGAGCACAGATACGCAGTATTTT	CASSLLAGSTDTQYF
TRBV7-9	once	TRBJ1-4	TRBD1	TGTGCCAGCAGCTTAGACAGGGGGCGCCGAGAAAAACTGTTTTTT	CASSLDRGRREKLFF
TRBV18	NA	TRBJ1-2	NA	TGTGCCAGCTCACCCGTCCGCCCGGGTTATGGCTACACCTTC	CASSPVRPGYGYTF
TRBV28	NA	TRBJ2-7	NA	TGTGCCAGCACCGCCGAGGTTACCTACGAGCAGTACTTC	CASTAEVTYEQYF
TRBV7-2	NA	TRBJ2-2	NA	TGTGCCAGCAGCTTGGGTGCAGGAACCGGGGAGCTGTTTTTT	CASSLGAGTGELFF
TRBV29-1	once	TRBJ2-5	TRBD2	TGCAGCGTTGAACGGGGGGGGTACCAAGAGACCCAGTACTTC	CSVERGGYQETQYF
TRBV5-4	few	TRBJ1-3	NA	TGTGCCAGCAGCTCGAAGGGCCAGGGCGGAAACACCATATATTTT	CASSSKGQGGNTIYF
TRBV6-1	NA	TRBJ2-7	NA	TGTGCCAGCAGCAGGACAGCCAGCTCCTACGAGCAGTACTTC	CASSRTASSYEQYF
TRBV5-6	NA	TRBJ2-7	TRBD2	TGTGCCAGCAGCTCGGTCCAAACGACTAGCGGACTCTCCTACGAGCAGTACTTC	CASSSVQTTSGLSYEQYF
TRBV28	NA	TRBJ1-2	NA	TGTGCCAGCAGTTCCCGTAACTATGGCTACACCTTC	CASSSRNYGYTF
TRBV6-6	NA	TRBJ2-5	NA	TGTGCCAGCAGAACAGAGACGGAGACCCAGTACTTC	CASRTETETQYF